A selection of T cell receptor beta chains follows, all from one sample in a study of shared clonotypes between healthy human individuals. Libraries were prepared by immunoSEQ multiplex PCR; TCRdb keeps only in-frame clonotypes and omits some of them. The sample has fewer than 1.6 million clones; just under 99% are singletons. Sequenced: naive CD4+ T cells sorted from blood. The receptors were sampled from a man aged 25 to 40 in good health. The conserved cysteine and the conserved F or W are not part of the CDR3 here.

v_gene: TRBV9
len: 13
j_gene: TRBJ1-3
CDR3aa: ASSVVGNSGNTIY

v_gene: TRBV10-2
len: 12
j_gene: TRBJ1-5
CDR3aa: ASGWTGGNQPQH

v_gene: TRBV9
len: 13
j_gene: TRBJ2-5
CDR3aa: ASSVASATGETQY

v_gene: TRBV28
len: 8
j_gene: TRBJ2-5
CDR3aa: ASSSHSQY

v_gene: TRBV29-1
len: 12
j_gene: TRBJ1-4
CDR3aa: SVDRFATNEKLF

v_gene: TRBV6-1
len: 14
j_gene: TRBJ2-1
CDR3aa: ASSAAGRLSYNEQF

v_gene: TRBV6-5
len: 10
j_gene: TRBJ2-7
CDR3aa: ATGQAAYEQY

v_gene: TRBV7-3
len: 12
j_gene: TRBJ2-7
CDR3aa: ASTEGASSYEQY

v_gene: TRBV29-1
len: 12
j_gene: TRBJ1-1
CDR3aa: SVEGRQRNTEAF

v_gene: TRBV7-2
len: 17
j_gene: TRBJ2-1
CDR3aa: ASSRRLAGGLARYNEQF

v_gene: TRBV5-4
len: 14
j_gene: TRBJ1-3
CDR3aa: ASSLAGEYSGNTIY

v_gene: TRBV19
len: 13
j_gene: TRBJ2-3
CDR3aa: ASSIRGRATDTQY